Sequencing of this T cell receptor (beta chain) was carried out in a study of shared clonotypes between healthy human individuals. Clones were sequenced by immunoSEQ multiplex PCR, and TCRdb holds only the in-frame ones, with some missing. The sample records a few million clones, roughly 93% being singletons. CD45RO-negative, CCR7-selected cells formed the naive CD8 fraction, which excluded terminally differentiated effector memory CD45RA+ cells. Each of the donors was a healthy adult who was HIV-negative and had not had a recent acute infection or vaccination. The study drew all its donors from Caucasian adults living in Nashville, Tennessee. On this clone: What it recognizes is unknown.

Study outcomes and limitations: Unshared clonotypes carried lower generation probabilities than those common to all four donors.

The sequencing input was naive CD8+ T cells from PBMCs. This TCR was sampled from a man between 18 and 35 years old in good health. Some clones in this sample may be carry-over from other donors' samples.

CDR3 bases: TGCGCCAGCAGTGATTGGGAAACCTACGAGCAGTACTTC. Encoded protein: CASSDWETYEQYF. The chain employs TRBV10-1 and TRBJ2-7, with D hard to call. The CDR3 contains 13 residues. CDR1 and CDR2 (germline): WNHNN, SYGVQD (reference sequence). V gave up 3 bases and J gave up 2 bases, with 8 bases separating them.